This entry concerns a single T cell receptor beta chain. Under the authors' procedure: Cell counts per sample came from amplifying reference gene primers. Generated by immunoSEQ multiplex PCR, the TCRdb table keeps only in-frame clones and is missing some. Clonal size and the V and J genes are those of that table, whereas D and trimming came from the DNA. This sample has about 120,000 clones; roughly 87% occur once, and the top ten carry roughly a tenth. Trimming stripped 3 bases from V and 9 bases from J, with 12 bases between. This CDR3 contains 12 residues. The germline CDR1 and CDR2 sequences are SGDLS and YYNGEE. The data belong to a study of blood T cell repertoires in COVID-19. Study details: Some COVID-19 samples were acute and others convalescent; all came from the United States, Italy and Spain. PBMCs, B-cell-depleted T cells, or T cells provided the cDNA or gDNA that made up the material.

The sequencing input was peripheral blood. The V call is TRBV9, the J call TRBJ1-2; D is ambiguous. The receptor's source is an elderly man with acute or convalescent COVID-19. The CDR3 DNA follows: TGTGCCAGCAGCGAGGGAGGGAGGAGCTACACCTTC. This gives the protein CASSEGGRSYTF.